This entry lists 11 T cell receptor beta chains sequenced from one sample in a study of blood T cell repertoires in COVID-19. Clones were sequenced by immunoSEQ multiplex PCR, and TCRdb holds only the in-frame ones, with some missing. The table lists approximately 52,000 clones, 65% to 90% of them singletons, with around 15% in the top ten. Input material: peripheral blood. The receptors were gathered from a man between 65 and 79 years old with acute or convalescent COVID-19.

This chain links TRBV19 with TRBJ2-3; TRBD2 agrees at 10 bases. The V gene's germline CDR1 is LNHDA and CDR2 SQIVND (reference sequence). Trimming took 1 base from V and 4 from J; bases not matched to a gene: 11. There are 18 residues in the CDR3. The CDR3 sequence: CASSIAIASGRRSDTQYF. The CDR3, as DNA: TGTGCCAGTAGTATAGCCATAGCTAGCGGGAGACGGTCAGATACGCAGTATTTT.

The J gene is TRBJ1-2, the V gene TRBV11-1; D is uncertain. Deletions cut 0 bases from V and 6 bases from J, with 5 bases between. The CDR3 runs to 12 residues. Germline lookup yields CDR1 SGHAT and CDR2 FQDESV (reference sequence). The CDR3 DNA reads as TGTGCCAGCAGCTTAGCAGGAGATGGCTACACCTTC. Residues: CASSLAGDGYTF.

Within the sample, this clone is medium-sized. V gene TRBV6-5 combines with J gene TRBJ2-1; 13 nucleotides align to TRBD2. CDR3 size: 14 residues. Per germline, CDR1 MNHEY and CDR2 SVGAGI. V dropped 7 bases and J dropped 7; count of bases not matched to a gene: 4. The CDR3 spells CASILAGGQNEQFF. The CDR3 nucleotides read TGTGCCAGCATACTAGCGGGGGGGCAGAATGAGCAGTTCTTC.

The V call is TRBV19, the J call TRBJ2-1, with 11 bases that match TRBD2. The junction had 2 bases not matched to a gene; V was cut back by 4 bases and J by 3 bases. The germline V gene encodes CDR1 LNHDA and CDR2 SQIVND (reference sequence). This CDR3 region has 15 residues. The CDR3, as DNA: TGTGCCAGTAGTAGTGGGACTAGCGGCTACAATGAGCAGTTCTTC. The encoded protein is CASSSGTSGYNEQFF.

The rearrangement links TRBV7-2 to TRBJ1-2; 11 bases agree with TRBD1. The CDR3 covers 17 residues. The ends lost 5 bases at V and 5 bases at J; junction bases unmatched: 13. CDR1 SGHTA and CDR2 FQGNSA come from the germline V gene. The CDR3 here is CASSPRGGQGARYGYTF. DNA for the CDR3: TGTGCCAGCAGCCCTCGGGGCGGACAGGGGGCGAGATATGGCTACACCTTC.

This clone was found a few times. In nucleotides, the CDR3 is TGCGCCAGCAGCCCCTTCGGGAAGGGCACAGATACGCAGTATTTT. This encodes CASSPFGKGTDTQYF. This chain connects TRBV5-1 to TRBJ2-3; D perhaps matches TRBD2 (5 bases). Between the trimmed V and J ends, which lost 4 bases and 1 base, there was a span of 13 bases. CDR3 size: 15 residues. Germline V gene sequence: CDR1 SGHRS, CDR2 YFSETQ.

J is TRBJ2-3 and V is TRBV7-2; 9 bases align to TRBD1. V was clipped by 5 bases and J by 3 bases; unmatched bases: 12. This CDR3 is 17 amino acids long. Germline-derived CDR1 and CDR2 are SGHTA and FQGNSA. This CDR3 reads CASSTSNWDRVTDTQYF. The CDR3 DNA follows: TGTGCCAGCAGCACCTCAAACTGGGACAGGGTTACAGATACGCAGTATTTT.

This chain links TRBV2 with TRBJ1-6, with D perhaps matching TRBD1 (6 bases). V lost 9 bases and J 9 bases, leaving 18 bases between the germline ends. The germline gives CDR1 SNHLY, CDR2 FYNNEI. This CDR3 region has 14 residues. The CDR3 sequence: CASHLQGRGSPLHF. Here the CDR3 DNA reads TGTGCCAGTCACCTACAGGGTCGGGGTTCACCCCTCCACTTT.

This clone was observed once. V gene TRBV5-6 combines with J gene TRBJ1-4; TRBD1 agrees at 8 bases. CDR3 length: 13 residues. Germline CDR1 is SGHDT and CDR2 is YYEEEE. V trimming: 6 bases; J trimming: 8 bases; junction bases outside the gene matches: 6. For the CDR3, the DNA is TGTGCCAGCACCAGGACAGGGCGAGAAAAACTGTTTTTT. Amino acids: CASTRTGREKLFF.

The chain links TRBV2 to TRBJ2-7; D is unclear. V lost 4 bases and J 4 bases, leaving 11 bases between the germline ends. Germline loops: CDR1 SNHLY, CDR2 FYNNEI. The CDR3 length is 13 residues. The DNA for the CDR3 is TGTGCCAGCAGTGGAGGCGCCTCATACGAGCAGTACGTC. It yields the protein CASSGGASYEQYV.

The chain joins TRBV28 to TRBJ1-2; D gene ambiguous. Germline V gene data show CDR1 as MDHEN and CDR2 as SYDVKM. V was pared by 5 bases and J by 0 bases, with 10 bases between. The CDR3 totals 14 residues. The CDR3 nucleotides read TGTGCCAGCAGTGAAGACGGAGCTAACTATGGCTACACCTTC. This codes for CASSEDGANYGYTF.